This T cell receptor (beta chain) was identified during a study of vaccination and CD4 T cells after COVID-19. By its share, this clonotype is medium-sized. Its antigen is unidentified. Cultured CD4+ T cell DNA was sequenced using the Oncomine TCR Beta short-read assay. TCRdb re-called the PCR reads with MiXCR, one entry per CDR3 protein. The sample holds more than 12,000 distinct CDR3 sequences, just under 30% seen once. Trimming took off 7 bases at V and 3 bases at J, with 9 bases between the two ends. The germline V gene encodes CDR1 DFQATT and CDR2 SNEGSKA (reference sequence). CDR3 size: 11 residues. Treatment reported: approximately nine-day PBMC culture with coronavirus spike peptide pools or control peptides (ViraFEST assay).

The sample consisted of CD4+ T cells from blood, cultured in vitro, taken before SARS-CoV-2 vaccination. The chain uses TRBV20-1 and TRBJ1-2; D may be TRBD1 (5 bases). This receptor was identified in a human donor who received a COVID-19 vaccine. The CDR3 DNA reads as TGCAGTGTCCCAGGGCACTATGGCTACACCTTC. It encodes CSVPGHYGYTF.